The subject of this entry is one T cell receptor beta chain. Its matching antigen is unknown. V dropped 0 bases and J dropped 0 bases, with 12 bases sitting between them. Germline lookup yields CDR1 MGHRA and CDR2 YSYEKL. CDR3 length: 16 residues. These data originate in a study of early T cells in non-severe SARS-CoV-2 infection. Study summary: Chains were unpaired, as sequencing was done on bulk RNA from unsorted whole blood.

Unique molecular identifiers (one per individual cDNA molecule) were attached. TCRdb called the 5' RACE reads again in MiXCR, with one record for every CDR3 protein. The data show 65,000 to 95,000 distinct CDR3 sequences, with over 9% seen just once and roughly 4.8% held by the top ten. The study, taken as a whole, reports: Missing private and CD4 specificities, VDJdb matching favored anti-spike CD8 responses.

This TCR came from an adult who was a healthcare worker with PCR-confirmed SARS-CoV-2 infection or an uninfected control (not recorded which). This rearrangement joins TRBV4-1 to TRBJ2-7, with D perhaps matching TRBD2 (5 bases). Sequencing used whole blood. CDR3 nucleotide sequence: TGCGCCAGCAGCCAAGATACGGGAATAGGCTCCTACGAGCAGTACTTC. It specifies CASSQDTGIGSYEQYF.